The sequence of this T cell receptor (beta chain) was determined in a study of shared clonotypes between healthy human individuals. Looking at the study overall: Per donor, CD8 memory used one plate, CD8 naive used two, CD4 memory used three and CD4 naive used three.

Study conclusions and caveats: An effect of sequencing depth on clonotype sharing among donors was expected.

Donors were healthy HIV-negative adults without recent acute infections or vaccinations. Data came from immunoSEQ multiplex PCR; TCRdb stores just in-frame clones and leaves some out. The table includes roughly 1,500,000 clones, about 98% detected once. Concerning this clone: What it recognizes is unknown.

The CDR3 is 11 residues long. V shed 8 bases and J shed 9 bases, with 13 bases lying between them. Germline V gene sequence: CDR1 MNHEY, CDR2 SVGAGI. V is TRBV6-5 and J is TRBJ1-2, with D uncertain. Specimen: naive CD4+ T cells sorted from blood. Subset noted: CD45RA+ positively selected. This receptor was identified in a man younger than 45 in good health. The DNA of the CDR3 is TGTGCCAGCCTGGACTTGGGCCGCTACACCTTC. Its translation is CASLDLGRYTF.